Here is one TCR beta chain with its context. Its matching antigen is unknown. The junction does not match germline at one end; this may be a read error. Each of the donors was a healthy bone marrow donor. The data were taken from a study of cytomegalovirus exposure and HLA in healthy donors. Study-wide results and limits: While the bulk of TCR sequences proved rare, some public TCRs turned up in many donors. Roughly uniform sequencing depth across donors was assumed, possibly incorrectly. The productive fraction for most TCR beta V segments was about 87% or about 30% in an earlier analysis.

PCR amplification relied on 60 Vbeta primers (plus 13 Jbeta primers). Assay used: immunoSEQ multiplex PCR; TCRdb lists only in-frame clones, some missing. The repertoire includes some 170,000 clones, about 72% of them detected once, and roughly 2.5% sits in the top ten. Germline values: CDR1 SSHAT, CDR2 FNYEAQ (reference sequence). This CDR3 has 17 amino acids. The sample was PBMCs. V is TRBV7-7 and J is TRBJ2-7, with D tentatively TRBD1 (5 bases). The source is a human donor in good health. The CDR3 loop is CASSLFPRGREPYEQYF. CDR3 coding DNA: TGTGCTAGCAGCTTATTTCCCCGTGGCAGGGAACCCTACGAGCAGTACTTC.